This TCR beta chain was found in a study of cytomegalovirus exposure and HLA in healthy donors. The CDR3 is made up of 17 amino acids. Germline CDR1 and CDR2: LNHNV and YYDKDF (reference sequence). Trimming shortened V by 0 bases and J by 1 base, and 10 bases separated the two germline ends. Donors came from a validation cohort of some 110 subjects, distinct from the first 666-subject cohort. The protocol was immunoSEQ multiplex PCR, while the TCRdb copy is restricted to in-frame clones and leaves out a portion. The sample includes some 250,000 clones, around 89% of them seen just once. In this sample, this clone turned up once.

This chain links TRBV15 with TRBJ1-6; perhaps TRBD1 as D (6 bases). The receptor was isolated from a young woman in good health and CMV-seronegative. The sample consisted of PBMCs. The CDR3 bases are TGTGCCACCAGCAGAGATGGGCAGGGGTCCTATAATTCACCCCTCCACTTT. It yields the protein CATSRDGQGSYNSPLHF.